The 31 T cell receptor beta chains in this list originate from one sample, sequenced in a study of shared clonotypes between healthy human individuals. CD8 cells classed as naive were CD45RO-negative and positively selected for CCR7, excluding terminally differentiated effector memory CD45RA+ cells. The data were produced by immunoSEQ multiplex PCR, yet TCRdb's version contains in-frame clones alone and is incomplete. This table has around 1,900,000 clones, around 95% appearing once. Sequenced sample: naive CD8+ T cells from PBMCs. All receptors derive from a man aged 18 to 30 in good health. Some clones in this sample may be carry-over from other donors' samples.

The chain carries TRBV27 and TRBJ2-7; maybe TRBD2 (7 bases). The CDR3 is made up of 15 amino acids. Trimming pared 2 bases from V and 7 bases from J, leaving 18 bases between. Germline V CDR1 and CDR2: MNHEY, SMNVEV (reference sequence). In nucleotides, the CDR3 is TGTGCCAGCAGTTTAAGTCAAGGGGGGGTGAGGGAGCAGTACTTC. This translates into CASSLSQGGVREQYF.

The gene calls are TRBV27 and TRBJ1-4; maybe TRBD1 (5 bases). V dropped 5 bases and J dropped 4 bases, with 11 bases sitting between them. CDR3 size: 14 residues. Germline V lookup: CDR1 MNHEY, CDR2 SMNVEV (reference sequence). The CDR3 DNA is TGTGCCAGCAGTCGGTCAGGGTTTAATGAAAAACTGTTTTTT. Translation: CASSRSGFNEKLFF. The full variable domain, rest sourced from reference TRBV27 and TRBJ1-4, is EAQVTQNPRYLITVTGKKLTVTCSQNMNHEYMSWYRQDPGLGLRQIYYSMNVEVTDKGDVPEGYKVSRKEKRNFPLILESPSPNQTSLYFCASSRSGFNEKLFFGSGTQLSVL.

The chain recombines TRBV19 with TRBJ2-7, with 7 nucleotides matching TRBD1. This CDR3 is 13 amino acids long. The V segment lost 3 bases and the J segment 6 bases; nucleotides outside the gene matches: 5. The germline CDR1 and CDR2 sequences are LNHDA and SQIVND (reference sequence). The CDR3 DNA reads TGTGCCAGTAGTATCGTGAAGGGGGCCGAGCAGTACTTC. Translating gives CASSIVKGAEQYF.

As regards this clone: Within the sample, other DNA sequences also encode this same CDR3. The genes are TRBV27 and TRBJ2-2, with D maybe TRBD1 (6 bases). Trimming took 8 bases from V and 6 from J, leaving 13 bases between them. Germline-derived CDR1 and CDR2 are MNHEY and SMNVEV (reference sequence). The CDR3 is 13 amino acids. CDR3 sequence (DNA): TGTGCCAGCTCACCCAGGGGACCCGGGGAGCTGTTTTTT. This sequence encodes CASSPRGPGELFF.

The chain carries TRBV6-1 and TRBJ1-5; D is unresolved. This CDR3 has 14 amino acids. CDR1 is MNHNS and CDR2 is SASEGT in the germline V gene. V was clipped by 3 bases and J by 7 bases, with 13 bases between them. The CDR3 loop reads CASSDWGGGQPQHF. Written as DNA, the CDR3 is TGTGCCAGCAGTGATTGGGGTGGCGGGCAGCCCCAGCATTTT.

The sample holds a few counts of this clone. The chain carries TRBV30 and TRBJ2-7; 12 positions agree with TRBD2. The CDR3 is made up of 16 amino acids. From germline, CDR1 is GTSNPN and CDR2 SVGIG (reference sequence). V dropped 0 bases and J dropped 3; count of bases not matched to a gene: 6. This CDR3 reads CAWSVQRLAGVYEQYF. The DNA for the CDR3 is TGTGCCTGGAGTGTACAGCGACTAGCGGGAGTCTACGAGCAGTACTTC.

This rearrangement joins TRBV28 to TRBJ1-2; D unclear. There are 14 residues in the CDR3. Germline V CDR1 and CDR2: MDHEN, SYDVKM. V was cut by 6 bases and J by 6 bases, with 17 bases left in between. The CDR3 DNA is TGTGCCAGCAGCGCCACGGAGGGCCCCAATGGCTACACCTTC. This translates into CASSATEGPNGYTF.

This chain connects TRBV9 to TRBJ2-2; the D gene is possibly TRBD2 (5 bases). This CDR3 region has 15 residues. V was cut by 3 bases and J by 0 bases, with 9 bases left in between. Germline V gene lookup returns CDR1 SGDLS and CDR2 YYNGEE. The CDR3 DNA reads TGTGCCAGCAGCGGGTGGCGGGCGAACACCGGGGAGCTGTTTTTT. This translates into CASSGWRANTGELFF.

This chain uses TRBV27 with TRBJ1-2; D is ambiguous. This CDR3 is 14 amino acids long. Germline-derived CDR1 and CDR2 are MNHEY and SMNVEV (reference sequence). V lost 2 bases, J lost 3 bases, and 10 bases lay in between. CDR3: CASSLAAPYYGYTF. CDR3 sequence (DNA): TGTGCCAGCAGTTTAGCCGCTCCTTACTATGGCTACACCTTC.

The chain joins TRBV14 to TRBJ2-7; the match to TRBD1 covers 9 bases. Per the germline V gene, CDR1 is SGHDN and CDR2 is FVKESK. This CDR3 contains 15 residues. After removal of 4 bases from V and 3 bases from J, the junction contained 7 bases not matched to a gene. The CDR3 nucleotides are TGTGCCAGCAGCCCCGGACAGGGGAGTCGCTACGAGCAGTACTTC. It yields the protein CASSPGQGSRYEQYF.

This clone was recorded only once. The chain recombines TRBV19 with TRBJ1-1; D remains ambiguous. Per the germline V gene, CDR1 is LNHDA and CDR2 is SQIVND (reference sequence). V lost 4 bases, J lost 2 bases, and 14 bases lay in between. The CDR3 contains 15 residues. CDR3 bases: TGTGCCAGTAGTACCAATCACGCTTTTAACACTGAAGCTTTCTTT. It codes for CASSTNHAFNTEAFF.

With respect to this clone: Within the sample, other DNA sequences also encode this same CDR3. The gene calls are TRBV5-1 and TRBJ1-5, with D tentatively TRBD1 (5 bases). The germline V gene has CDR1 SGHRS and CDR2 YFSETQ. V lost 4 bases, J lost 3 bases, and 8 bases lay in between. This CDR3 region has 13 residues. CDR3 sequence (DNA): TGCGCCAGCAGCCTGGGACCCAATCAGCCCCAGCATTTT. Amino acids: CASSLGPNQPQHF.

This chain joins TRBV28 and TRBJ2-5, with a possible D match to TRBD2 (5 bases). The CDR3 length is 10 residues. Germline loops: CDR1 MDHEN, CDR2 SYDVKM. The ends were cut back, 8 bases at V and 11 bases at J, with 12 bases in the middle. The CDR3 DNA reads TGTGCCAGCGGGTTGGGAGAGCAGTACTTC. Encoded protein: CASGLGEQYF.

This chain joins TRBV6-5 and TRBJ1-5, with D tentatively TRBD1 (5 bases). Germline values: CDR1 MNHEY, CDR2 SVGAGI. Trimming pared 2 bases from V and 3 bases from J, leaving 11 bases between. There are 15 residues in the CDR3. Here the CDR3 reads CASSYRGGVNQPQHF. The CDR3 DNA reads TGTGCCAGCAGTTACCGGGGGGGTGTCAATCAGCCCCAGCATTTT.

The V call is TRBV10-3, the J call TRBJ1-1, with a weak D call TRBD1 (6 bases). The CDR3 covers 13 residues. The V gene lost 11 bases and the J gene lost 3 bases, with 16 bases spanning the gap. Germline assignment: CDR1 ENHRY and CDR2 SYGVKD. This CDR3 is CASQGGHDTEAFF. The CDR3 nucleotides read TGTGCCTCCCAAGGGGGTCACGACACTGAAGCTTTCTTT.

The V call is TRBV5-8, the J call TRBJ1-2; D might be TRBD1 (6 bases). Trimming removed 2 bases at V and 8 bases at J, with 22 bases between. The V gene's germline CDR1 is SGHTS and CDR2 YDEGEE. The CDR3 extends over 16 amino acids. CDR3 loop: CASSLDEPGHRYGYTF. For the CDR3, the DNA is TGTGCCAGCAGCTTAGACGAACCGGGACATAGATACGGCTACACCTTC.

The J gene is TRBJ1-2, the V gene TRBV4-1, with D possibly being TRBD1 (5 bases). Trimming left V 2 bases short and J 2 bases short, with 12 bases between. The germline CDR1 and CDR2 sequences are MGHRA and YSYEKL. This CDR3 is 15 amino acids long. The CDR3 DNA is TGCGCCAGCAGCCAACGGGACCGCGTAAACTATGGCTACACCTTC. It specifies CASSQRDRVNYGYTF.

The chain carries TRBV14 and TRBJ1-2; tentative D call: TRBD1 (5 bases). The CDR3 consists of 17 residues. With 0 bases removed from V and 4 bases from J, the gap between germline ends came to 18 bases. Germline CDR1 SGHDN, CDR2 FVKESK. The CDR3 here is CASSQETTFDRVYGYTF. CDR3 DNA sequence: TGTGCCAGCAGCCAAGAGACAACCTTTGACAGAGTCTATGGCTACACCTTC.

V and J are TRBV4-2 and TRBJ2-7, with unresolved D. The length of the CDR3 is 14 residues. CDR1 LGHNA and CDR2 YNFKEQ come from the germline V gene. V dropped 1 base and J dropped 6 bases, with 13 bases sitting between them. The DNA of the CDR3 is TGTGCCAGCAGCCAAGGGCAAATGGTTGGCGAGCAGTACTTC. As protein: CASSQGQMVGEQYF.

This chain uses TRBV28 with TRBJ1-1, with a tentative D call TRBD1 (6 bases). V was pared by 4 bases and J by 0 bases, with 12 bases between. The CDR3 extends over 15 amino acids. From germline, CDR1 is MDHEN and CDR2 SYDVKM. The CDR3 loop is CASSSYRDLNTEAFF. CDR3 DNA sequence: TGTGCCAGCAGTTCCTACAGGGACCTGAACACTGAAGCTTTCTTT.

This sequence joins TRBV5-6 and TRBJ2-1, with 9 positions matching TRBD2. The germline gives CDR1 SGHDT, CDR2 YYEEEE. The CDR3 is made up of 15 amino acids. J lost 7 bases, V lost 1 base, and 6 bases had no gene match. The CDR3 sequence is CASSLTPSGTNEQFF. CDR3 in DNA: TGTGCCAGCAGCTTGACGCCTAGCGGGACGAATGAGCAGTTCTTC.

The chain couples TRBV4-2 to TRBJ2-7, with TRBD1 matching over 11 bases. CDR1 and CDR2 from the germline V gene are LGHNA and YNFKEQ. Trimming at V came to 6 bases and at J to 4 bases, leaving 8 bases not matched to a gene. The CDR3 is made up of 15 amino acids. The CDR3 loop is CASRERTGGSYEQYF. The CDR3 coding sequence is TGTGCCAGCAGAGAAAGGACAGGGGGCAGTTACGAGCAGTACTTC.

This rearrangement joins TRBV6-5 to TRBJ1-5; 7 bases line up with TRBD1. The CDR3 has 15 amino acids. The germline CDR1 and CDR2 sequences are MNHEY and SVGAGI. After removal of 6 bases from V and 3 bases from J, the junction contained 8 bases not matched to a gene. The CDR3 DNA reads as TGTGCCAGCAGCCCGAGGGGGCAGAACAATCAGCCCCAGCATTTT. Translating it yields CASSPRGQNNQPQHF.

V and J are TRBV6-1 and TRBJ2-3; D not resolved. This CDR3 region has 14 residues. The V and J ends lost 1 base and 3 bases respectively, with 8 bases between them. CDR1 is MNHNS and CDR2 is SASEGT in the germline V gene. The DNA of the CDR3 is TGTGCCAGCAGTGAAGTTAGGACGACAGATACGCAGTATTTT. This encodes CASSEVRTTDTQYF.

The rearrangement joins TRBV5-5 to TRBJ1-1; TRBD1 matches 8 bases. Germline values: CDR1 SGHKS, CDR2 YYEKEE (reference sequence). With V trimmed by 0 bases and J by 6 bases, 7 bases remained unmatched. The CDR3 is 15 residues long. CDR3: CASSLAGQGASEAFF. CDR3 DNA sequence: TGTGCCAGCAGCTTGGCCGGGCAGGGGGCGTCTGAAGCTTTCTTT.

This chain uses TRBV27 with TRBJ1-1; 7 bases match TRBD1. V trimming: 3 bases; J trimming: 3 bases; junction bases outside the gene matches: 4. The CDR3 sequence is 14 residues long. Germline V gene data show CDR1 as MNHEY and CDR2 as SMNVEV (reference sequence). The CDR3, as DNA: TGTGCCAGCAGTTTCAGGGACAGTGACACTGAAGCTTTCTTT. Its translation: CASSFRDSDTEAFF.

V gene TRBV6-5 combines with J gene TRBJ2-1; unclear D gene. V lost 6 bases, J lost 3 bases, and 15 bases lay in between. Looked up from germline, CDR1 is MNHEY and CDR2 is SVGAGI. This CDR3 is 15 amino acids long. CDR3 loop: CASSPGVPVYNEQFF. CDR3 nucleotide sequence: TGTGCCAGCAGCCCAGGAGTACCGGTCTACAATGAGCAGTTCTTC.

The V gene is TRBV4-1, the J gene TRBJ1-3, with D hard to call. The CDR3 is 15 residues long. Trimming removed 0 bases from V and 3 bases from J, with 9 bases in between. CDR1 is MGHRA and CDR2 is YSYEKL in the germline V gene. The CDR3 sequence is CASSQDRLNGNTIYF. CDR3 coding DNA: TGCGCCAGCAGCCAAGATCGCCTCAATGGAAACACCATATATTTT.

In DNA, the CDR3 is TGTGCCAGCAGTTATCGGACCGCTAACGGAAACACCATATATTTT. It codes for CASSYRTANGNTIYF. V usage is TRBV28 and J usage is TRBJ1-3; no firm D call. The CDR3 spans 15 residues. Germline CDR1 MDHEN, CDR2 SYDVKM. V was clipped by 4 bases and J by 4 bases, with 14 bases between them. Supplemented by reference TRBV28 and TRBJ1-3, the full variable domain reads DVKVTQSSRYLVKRTGEKVFLECVQDMDHENMFWYRQDPGLGLRLIYFSYDVKMKEKGDIPEGYSVSREKKERFSLILESASTNQTSMYLCASSYRTANGNTIYFGEGSWLTVV.

The chain employs TRBV27 and TRBJ2-3, with D perhaps matching TRBD2 (5 bases). The germline V and J ends were trimmed by 2 bases and 0 bases, with 12 bases remaining between them. The CDR3 consists of 16 residues. Germline V gene lookup returns CDR1 MNHEY and CDR2 SMNVEV (reference sequence). The CDR3 sequence: CASSLRLAQSTDTQYF. CDR3 nucleotides: TGTGCCAGCAGTTTACGTCTAGCCCAAAGCACAGATACGCAGTATTTT.

CDR3 loop: CASRSQGLGNEQFF. CDR3 in DNA: TGTGCCAGCAGAAGTCAGGGGCTGGGGAATGAGCAGTTCTTC. The chain combines TRBV28 with TRBJ2-1, with D possibly being TRBD1 (6 bases). This CDR3 has 14 amino acids. Germline assignment: CDR1 MDHEN and CDR2 SYDVKM. V gave up 6 bases and J gave up 7 bases, with 16 bases separating them.